This is a list of T cell receptor beta chains from one sample in a study of blood T cell repertoires in COVID-19. The protocol was immunoSEQ multiplex PCR, while the TCRdb copy is restricted to in-frame clones and leaves out a portion. The sample has about 220,000 clones, approximately 80% seen once. Material: peripheral blood. The receptor source for this set is a woman in her fifties or sixties who had recovered from COVID-19. CDR3s include the opening cysteine and the closing phenylalanine or tryptophan.

v_call,j_call,cdr3_aa
TRBV6-2/TRBV6-3,TRBJ2-1,CASSYKVTMEQFF
TRBV7-9,TRBJ2-7,CASSPRDRGLEQYF
TRBV9,TRBJ2-1,CASSVGQGAYNEQFF
TRBV4-1,TRBJ2-1,CASSQPWTSGGPYNEQFF
TRBV6-1,TRBJ1-2,CASSETGTQFSNYGYTF
TRBV4-3,TRBJ1-3,CASSQDLYLGGRDTASGNTIYF
TRBV18,TRBJ1-1,CASSPPFWQMNTEAFF
TRBV19,TRBJ2-1,CASSPAGTGGNEQFF
TRBV19,TRBJ1-3,CASSISLGNTIYF
TRBV1,TRBJ1-5,CTSSREGQGSTNGQHNQPQHF
TRBV7-3,TRBJ2-2,CASSTAGTGELFF
TRBV6-5,TRBJ2-7,CASTRQGAIYEQYF
TRBV19,TRBJ1-1,CASSINRGVGNTEAFF
TRBV7-6,TRBJ2-3,CASSPSGGVTDTQYF
TRBV7-2,TRBJ2-3,CASSLAGTSTTDTQYF
TRBV3-1/TRBV3-2,TRBJ1-1,CASSQRATEAFF
TRBV11-2,TRBJ2-3,CASSLSRGIGSDTQYF
TRBV7-2,TRBJ1-1,CASSDSGGFTEAFF
TRBV19,TRBJ2-7,CATEDRATSYEQYF
TRBV7-8,TRBJ1-1,CASSYFDRVNTEAFF
TRBV9,TRBJ1-1,CASSVVDRGRGNTEAFF
TRBV18,TRBJ2-7,CASSPPRGHYEQYF
TRBV15,TRBJ2-2,CATSRTGTGFTGELFF
TRBV6-1,TRBJ2-1,CASSEARGTTSYNEQFF
TRBV7-8,TRBJ1-1,CASSPNRATNTEAFF
TRBV25-1,TRBJ2-1,CASSDIAGQYNEQFF
TRBV6-1,TRBJ2-7,CASSDLQGSDYEQYF
TRBV11-3,TRBJ2-1,CASSLAPGVGRSEQFF
TRBV7-9,TRBJ1-2,CASSYLLRTASLPNYGYTF
TRBV5-4,TRBJ2-3,CASSLRAGGASTDTQYF
TRBV11-2,TRBJ2-1,CASSSGTGASQFF
TRBV24-1,TRBJ2-2,CATSAGRNTGELFF
TRBV30,TRBJ1-5,CAWSDGGGRNQPQHF
TRBV9,TRBJ1-6,CASSDRGPNSPLHF
TRBV7-3,TRBJ1-2,CASSDRGLSGYTF
TRBV7-2,TRBJ2-1,CASSLGPFRGRNEQFF
TRBV20-1,TRBJ1-1,CSASIQGSSPEAFF
TRBV6-6,TRBJ2-1,CASSYSYNEQFF
TRBV12-3/TRBV12-4,TRBJ2-3,CASSTSEPDTQYF
TRBV5-8,TRBJ1-2,CASSFGRAGNYGYTF
TRBV7-9,TRBJ1-1,CASSLWGQGNTEAFF
TRBV12-3/TRBV12-4,TRBJ1-2,CASTPTGNGGYTF
TRBV29-1,TRBJ2-7,CSVRSGDYEQYF
TRBV9,TRBJ2-1,CASSPQSGGASSEQFF
TRBV5-3,TRBJ2-3,CARSPRWWQGARDTQYF
TRBV5-1,TRBJ1-1,CASSLAPPGAEAFF
TRBV11-2,TRBJ1-3,CASSLIQGRTGNTIYF
TRBV11-2,TRBJ1-2,CASSSLLTGDYYGYTF
TRBV2,TRBJ2-4,CASRANGRQNIQYF
TRBV29-1,TRBJ2-7,CSVEVLAGTYEQYF
TRBV30,TRBJ2-1,CAWSRFGGSYNEQFF
TRBV7-9,TRBJ1-5,CASSLGRGRGGQPQHF
TRBV24-1,TRBJ2-5,CATSDFGGTQYF
TRBV6-6,TRBJ1-1,CASSQTAGGPAFF